The TCR beta chain under discussion was sequenced for a study of cytomegalovirus exposure and HLA in healthy donors. Germline V gene lookup returns CDR1 MNHEY and CDR2 SVGAGI. The CDR3 spans 14 residues. V lost 7 bases, J lost 5 bases, and 6 bases stayed unmatched. The PCR made use of 60 Vbeta and 13 Jbeta primers. Some clones are missing from TCRdb's copy, which holds only in-frame ones; the method was immunoSEQ multiplex PCR. The sample shows some 200,000 clones, around 75% of them seen only once. The TCR comes from a woman under 40 in good health and CMV-seronegative. The chain uses TRBV6-5 and TRBJ2-2; 8 nucleotides line up with TRBD1. Sequencing used PBMCs. The CDR3 protein is CASTPTGETGELFF. The DNA of the CDR3 is TGTGCCAGCACCCCGACAGGGGAAACCGGGGAGCTGTTTTTT.